The 27 T cell receptor beta chains given below trace back to one sample, sequenced in a study of blood T cell repertoires in COVID-19. The table came from immunoSEQ multiplex PCR; TCRdb's copy has only in-frame clones and leaves some out. Of 15,000 to 20,000 clones in the sample, 88% are singletons; the top ten hold over 4%. The sample consisted of PBMCs or T cells enriched from blood (not recorded which). These receptors originate from a woman aged 25 to 39 who had recovered from COVID-19.

This rearrangement joins TRBV6-5 to TRBJ1-1; unclear D gene. The CDR3 consists of 13 residues. Germline V gene data show CDR1 as MNHEY and CDR2 as SVGAGI. With 4 bases removed from V and 1 base from J, the gap between germline ends came to 7 bases. CDR3 DNA: TGTGCCAGCAGTTGGGCAGCGAACACTGAAGCTTTCTTT. This codes for CASSWAANTEAFF.

This chain connects TRBV9 to TRBJ2-5; 7 bases fit TRBD2. V was pared by 1 base and J by 2 bases, with 8 bases of the junction left unmatched. The CDR3 runs 16 residues. Germline V gives CDR1 SGDLS, CDR2 YYNGEE. This chain's CDR3 is CASSVFSGSLQETQYF. DNA for the CDR3: TGTGCCAGCAGCGTATTTAGCGGGTCCCTTCAAGAGACCCAGTACTTC. The full variable domain, in which reference TRBV9 and TRBJ2-5 provide the parts outside the CDR3, is DSGVTQTPKHLITATGQRVTLRCSPRSGDLSVYWYQQSLDQGLQFLIQYYNGEERAKGNILERFSAQQFPDLHSELNLSSLELGDSALYFCASSVFSGSLQETQYFGPGTRLLVL.

This clone was detected only once. The chain couples TRBV27 to TRBJ1-6; D not certain. The CDR3 has 14 residues. CDR1 and CDR2 (germline): MNHEY, SMNVEV (reference sequence). The V end lost 3 bases, the J end lost 9 bases, and 12 bases lay between the germline ends. The CDR3 sequence is CASSFRRSGSPLHF. The CDR3 DNA reads as TGTGCCAGCAGTTTCCGACGCAGCGGTTCACCCCTCCACTTT.

The genes are TRBV11-2 and TRBJ2-5, with 10 bases fitting TRBD2. There are 16 residues in the CDR3. The germline CDR1 and CDR2 sequences are SGHAT and FQNNGV. V trimming: 3 bases; J trimming: 2 bases; junction bases outside the gene matches: 6. CDR3 sequence reads: CASSLGSGGLQETQYF. The CDR3 bases are TGTGCCAGCAGCTTGGGTAGCGGGGGGCTACAAGAGACCCAGTACTTC.

V is TRBV4-3 and J is TRBJ2-1; the D gene is possibly TRBD2 (7 bases). The ends were cut back, 4 bases at V and 4 bases at J, with 20 bases in the middle. Germline values: CDR1 LGHNA, CDR2 YSLEER. CDR3 length equals 17 residues. The CDR3 DNA reads as TGCGCCAGCAGCCCCGGGGGAGGGGGGGCCAATTACAATGAGCAGTTCTTC. It specifies CASSPGGGGANYNEQFF.

The chain is built from TRBV6-1 and TRBJ2-5; 11 bases are a match to TRBD2. The germline V gene has CDR1 MNHNS and CDR2 SASEGT. Losses at the gene ends were 2 bases for V and 5 bases for J; bases not matched to a gene: 10. The CDR3 contains 17 residues. Here the CDR3 DNA reads TGTGCCAGCAGTGAATCTGTTAGCGGGGGGGTCCCCGAGACCCAGTACTTC. This translates into CASSESVSGGVPETQYF.

This chain uses TRBV9 with TRBJ1-1; weak D call: TRBD1 (5 bases). Germline assignment: CDR1 SGDLS and CDR2 YYNGEE. The CDR3 has 10 amino acids. V was cut by 3 bases and J by 8 bases, with 5 bases left in between. CDR3 loop: CASSGQEAFF. CDR3 sequence (DNA): TGTGCCAGCAGCGGACAGGAAGCTTTCTTT.

This clone has just one count. V gene TRBV3-1 (or the pseudogene TRBV3-2) combines with J gene TRBJ1-1; 8 positions match TRBD1. Trimming took 4 bases from V and 8 from J; bases not matched to a gene: 15. The CDR3 spans 16 residues. Germline CDR1 and CDR2: LGHDT and YNNKEL (reference sequence). In DNA, the CDR3 is TGTGCCAGCAGCCCCTGGACAGGGACCTTTCTATCGGAAGCTTTCTTT. Protein sequence: CASSPWTGTFLSEAFF.

This sequence joins TRBV5-1 and TRBJ1-1; 10 positions agree with TRBD1. The CDR3 covers 14 residues. Trimming removed 7 bases from V and 2 bases from J; junction bases left unmatched: 5. The germline CDR1 and CDR2 sequences are SGHRS and YFSETQ. The CDR3 nucleotides read TGCGCCAGCGGGACAGGGGCCCATAACACTGAAGCTTTCTTT. Its protein is CASGTGAHNTEAFF. The full variable domain, completed using reference TRBV5-1 and TRBJ1-1, is KAGVTQTPRYLIKTRGQQVTLSCSPISGHRSVSWYQQTPGQGLQFLFEYFSETQRNKGNFPGRFSGRQFSNSRSEMNVSTLELGDSALYLCASGTGAHNTEAFFGQGTRLTVV.

V and J are TRBV27 and TRBJ2-7; TRBD1 might be the D (6 bases). The germline V gene encodes CDR1 MNHEY and CDR2 SMNVEV (reference sequence). CDR3 size: 16 residues. V lost 4 bases, J lost 2 bases, and 18 bases lay in between. The CDR3 reads CASSSLADRTTYEQYF. As DNA, the CDR3 is TGTGCCAGCAGTTCCCTTGCGGACAGAACAACCTACGAGCAGTACTTC.

This clone showed up just once. The chain employs TRBV3-1 (or the pseudogene TRBV3-2) and TRBJ1-1; the D is unclear. V lost 1 base and J lost 5, with 11 bases in between. The CDR3 covers 14 residues. The germline V gene has CDR1 LGHDT and CDR2 YNNKEL (reference sequence). CDR3 region: CASSQALGQTEAFF. CDR3 sequence (DNA): TGTGCCAGCAGCCAAGCCCTGGGCCAAACTGAAGCTTTCTTT.

The J gene is TRBJ2-3, the V gene TRBV29-1; TRBD2 aligns across 9 bases. CDR1 is SQVTM, CDR2 ANQGSEA, per germline. V was pared by 6 bases and J by 0 bases, with 4 bases of the junction left unmatched. This CDR3 has 14 residues. CDR3 nucleotide sequence: TGCAGCGTGCCCACTAGCGGGAGCACAGATACGCAGTATTTT. Translation gives CSVPTSGSTDTQYF.

This chain joins TRBV5-1 and TRBJ1-1; 9 positions agree with TRBD1. V lost 4 bases, J lost 5 bases, and 6 bases stayed unmatched. Germline V lookup: CDR1 SGHRS, CDR2 YFSETQ. The CDR3 spans 14 residues. CDR3 coding DNA: TGCGCCAGCAGCAGGGACAGGGCAGATACTGAAGCTTTCTTT. Protein product: CASSRDRADTEAFF. The entire variable domain, with the rest obtained from reference TRBV5-1 and TRBJ1-1, is as follows: KAGVTQTPRYLIKTRGQQVTLSCSPISGHRSVSWYQQTPGQGLQFLFEYFSETQRNKGNFPGRFSGRQFSNSRSEMNVSTLELGDSALYLCASSRDRADTEAFFGQGTRLTVV.

The chain combines TRBV4-1 with TRBJ1-2; the D gene is possibly TRBD1 (6 bases). CDR3 length: 15 residues. The germline gives CDR1 MGHRA, CDR2 YSYEKL. V was trimmed by 3 bases and J by 4 bases, leaving 15 bases between them. CDR3 bases: TGCGCCAGCAGCCACACCATCGACAGGCCCTATGGCTACACCTTC. Protein: CASSHTIDRPYGYTF.

The chain uses TRBV27 and TRBJ1-6, with 8 bases lining up with TRBD1. Germline V gene data show CDR1 as MNHEY and CDR2 as SMNVEV (reference sequence). CDR3 length equals 15 residues. Losses at the gene ends were 5 bases for V and 6 bases for J; bases not matched to a gene: 6. The CDR3, as DNA: TGTGCCAGCAGTGACGACAGGGGACCTAATTCACCCCTCCACTTT. It encodes CASSDDRGPNSPLHF.

The chain is built from TRBV4-3 and TRBJ1-1; no clear D. Between the trimmed V and J ends, which lost 3 bases and 4 bases, there was a span of 12 bases. Germline CDR1 reads LGHNA; CDR2 reads YSLEER. The CDR3 contains 14 residues. CDR3 DNA sequence: TGCGCCAGCAGCCACCTGGACGCGGGCACTGAAGCTTTCTTT. It codes for CASSHLDAGTEAFF.

This rearrangement joins TRBV6-5 to TRBJ1-1; 7 positions agree with TRBD1. After removal of 6 bases from V and 6 bases from J, the junction contained 4 bases not matched to a gene. This CDR3 contains 12 residues. Germline CDR1 MNHEY, CDR2 SVGAGI. The CDR3 loop reads CASRPGTAEAFF. Written as DNA, the CDR3 is TGTGCCAGCAGGCCCGGGACAGCTGAAGCTTTCTTT.

This clone was counted a single time. The rearrangement links TRBV11-2 to TRBJ2-7; TRBD2 is a possible D gene (7 bases). V lost 5 bases and J 5 bases, leaving 16 bases between the germline ends. Per germline, CDR1 SGHAT and CDR2 FQNNGV. The CDR3 covers 14 residues. DNA of the CDR3: TGTGCCAGCAGCGAGTGGGGGGGGCCCAACGAGCAGTACTTC. Amino acid sequence: CASSEWGGPNEQYF.

CDR3 region: CASSTDSTGELFF. In DNA form, the CDR3 reads TGTGCCAGTTCAACGGACAGCACCGGGGAGCTGTTTTTT. V and J are TRBV19 and TRBJ2-2, with D perhaps matching TRBD1 (6 bases). This CDR3 contains 13 residues. Germline CDR1 reads LNHDA; CDR2 reads SQIVND (reference sequence). The V end lost 8 bases, the J end lost 4 bases, and 11 bases lay between the germline ends.

This chain uses TRBV19 with TRBJ2-2, with D perhaps matching TRBD2 (6 bases). The V gene's germline CDR1 is LNHDA and CDR2 SQIVND (reference sequence). Between the trimmed V and J ends, which lost 9 bases and 5 bases, there was a span of 16 bases. This CDR3 comprises 14 residues. CDR3: CASGNPGGTGELFF. Here the CDR3 DNA reads TGTGCCAGCGGGAATCCCGGAGGGACCGGGGAGCTGTTTTTT.

This chain connects TRBV28 to TRBJ1-2; D not certain. The CDR3 spans 13 residues. V shed 2 bases and J shed 4 bases, with 8 bases lying between them. Germline assignment: CDR1 MDHEN and CDR2 SYDVKM. Here the CDR3 DNA reads TGTGCCAGCAGTTTAGGGCTCGCCTATGGCTACACCTTC. Translation gives CASSLGLAYGYTF.

CDR3 nucleotide sequence: TGTGCCAGTAGTAGGAGGACGGTCTCCTCTGGAAACACCATATATTTT. As protein: CASSRRTVSSGNTIYF. The chain carries TRBV19 and TRBJ1-3; D gene ambiguous. CDR1 and CDR2 from the germline V gene are LNHDA and SQIVND (reference sequence). The V and J ends lost 4 bases and 0 bases respectively, with 13 bases between them. This CDR3 is 16 amino acids long.

The chain joins TRBV30 to TRBJ2-2, with D possibly TRBD1 on 5 matching bases. Germline V lookup: CDR1 GTSNPN, CDR2 SVGIG (reference sequence). The CDR3 length is 14 residues. Trimming shortened V by 2 bases and J by 5 bases, and 12 bases separated the two germline ends. The CDR3 coding sequence is TGTGCCTGGAGTTCACAGGCCCAAACCGGGGAGCTGTTTTTT. Translating gives CAWSSQAQTGELFF.

V gene TRBV4-2 combines with J gene TRBJ2-3; D gene unclear. Trimming shortened V by 1 base and J by 4 bases, and 3 bases separated the two germline ends. CDR1 is LGHNA and CDR2 is YNFKEQ in the germline V gene. The CDR3 extends over 12 amino acids. CDR3 loop: CASSQAADTQYF. CDR3 coding DNA: TGTGCCAGCAGCCAAGCTGCAGATACGCAGTATTTT.

The chain combines TRBV19 with TRBJ2-7, with TRBD1 matching over 7 bases. V lost 3 bases and J lost 3; bases outside the gene matches: 5. Germline V gene lookup returns CDR1 LNHDA and CDR2 SQIVND (reference sequence). The CDR3 is 14 amino acids. CDR3 in amino acids: CASSMAGGGYEQYF. DNA for the CDR3: TGTGCCAGTAGTATGGCAGGGGGTGGCTACGAGCAGTACTTC.

The chain links TRBV6-5 to TRBJ1-3, with 7 bases aligning to TRBD1. With 6 bases clipped from V and 2 bases from J, the junction kept 4 bases outside the gene matches. The CDR3 sequence is 14 residues long. Germline CDR1 is MNHEY and CDR2 is SVGAGI. CDR3 in amino acids: CASRQQGTGNTIYF. CDR3 DNA sequence: TGTGCCAGCAGGCAACAGGGGACTGGAAACACCATATATTTT.

This clone showed up just a few times. This chain joins TRBV9 and TRBJ2-3, with TRBD1 matching over 9 bases. The germline V gene has CDR1 SGDLS and CDR2 YYNGEE. The ends lost 2 bases at V and 0 bases at J; junction bases unmatched: 4. The CDR3 contains 16 residues. The chain's CDR3 is CASSVRTGDSTDTQYF. The CDR3 DNA follows: TGTGCCAGCAGCGTGAGGACAGGGGATAGCACAGATACGCAGTATTTT. The entire variable domain, with the rest obtained from reference TRBV9 and TRBJ2-3, is as follows: DSGVTQTPKHLITATGQRVTLRCSPRSGDLSVYWYQQSLDQGLQFLIQYYNGEERAKGNILERFSAQQFPDLHSELNLSSLELGDSALYFCASSVRTGDSTDTQYFGPGTRLTVL.